The following is a T cell receptor beta chain sequence with its context. These data are taken from a study of blood T cell repertoires in COVID-19. Overall study context: Donors of Cohort 3 who recovered were those that had two negative PCRs, clearance, or symptom resolution. Samples of COVID-19 (acute and convalescent) were obtained from the United States, Italy and Spain. From T cells, B-cell-depleted T cells, or PBMCs came the material, which was cDNA or gDNA.

Those enrolled, adults aged roughly 18 to 89 years, came from under 25 US areas. This CDR3 is built from 16 residues. Looked up from germline, CDR1 is KGHSH and CDR2 is LQKENI. The trim removed 2 bases at V and 5 bases at J, leaving 9 bases unmatched. The repertoire was sequenced with immunoSEQ multiplex PCR; TCRdb's copy has only in-frame clones and lacks some. The table shows about 170,000 clones, with around three quarters occurring only once. Specimen: PBMCs or T cells enriched from blood (not recorded which). The clonotype was recovered from a woman in her sixties or seventies in a cohort exposed to, infected with or recovered from COVID-19 (not recorded which). The V call is TRBV18, the J call TRBJ2-1; 7 bases line up with TRBD1. Written as DNA, the CDR3 is TGTGCCAGCTCACCAGGCGCAGGGGGTTATAACAATGAGCAGTTCTTC. It is translated as CASSPGAGGYNNEQFF.